Presented here are 25 T cell receptor beta chains from one specimen sequenced in a study of T cells in Graves' hyperthyroidism and ophthalmopathy. Amplification of TCR beta CDR3 regions used RNA as the template. HTBI primers were employed in a first-round RT-PCR of the TCR CDR3. A single record per CDR3 protein comes from TCRdb applying MiXCR to the multiplex PCR reads. The repertoire holds 500,000 to 650,000 distinct CDR3 sequences, with 15% to 20% as singletons. Source material: blood. The receptors originated from a man between 35 and 55 years old with Graves' ophthalmopathy.

The chain combines TRBV6-1 with TRBJ1-1; D gene ambiguous. Germline-derived CDR1 and CDR2 are MNHNS and SASEGT. Trimming pared 4 bases from V and 1 base from J, leaving 4 bases between. The CDR3 runs to 12 residues. The CDR3 coding sequence is TGTGCCAGCAGTGGATGGAACACTGAAGCTTTCTTT. Its protein is CASSGWNTEAFF.

The table lists this clonotype with many counts. The CDR3 spells CASSAGSLYEQYF. CDR3 nucleotides: TGTGCCAGCAGCGCCGGCTCCCTCTACGAGCAGTACTTC. This chain joins TRBV7-8 and TRBJ2-7; D gene ambiguous. CDR3 length equals 13 residues. The germline V gene encodes CDR1 SGHVS and CDR2 FQNEAQ. Trimming took off 5 bases at V and 3 bases at J, with 11 bases between the two ends.

This clonotype was counted between two and nine times. This chain connects TRBV3-1 to TRBJ1-2, with 8 nucleotides matching TRBD1. Unmatched junction bases numbered 4, after V lost 1 base and J lost 3 bases. This CDR3 is built from 15 residues. CDR1 is LGHDT and CDR2 is YNNKEL in the germline V gene (reference sequence). This CDR3 reads CASSQARGRDYGYTF. Written as DNA, the CDR3 is TGTGCCAGCAGCCAAGCCAGGGGGCGCGACTATGGCTACACCTTC.

This clonotype was picked up many times. V usage is TRBV12-3 or TRBV12-4 and J usage is TRBJ2-7; 7 bases are a match to TRBD2. The length of the CDR3 is 15 residues. Unmatched junction bases numbered 13, after V lost 9 bases and J lost 2 bases. CDR3 amino acids: CASQLGGGPTYEQYF. Here the CDR3 DNA reads TGTGCCAGTCAATTGGGGGGGGGACCTACCTACGAGCAGTACTTC.

The genes are TRBV28 and TRBJ2-7; D is unclear. The germline CDR1 and CDR2 sequences are MDHEN and SYDVKM. V was cut by 2 bases and J by 2 bases, with 7 bases left in between. The length of the CDR3 is 13 residues. CDR3 sequence: CASSLLSPYEQYF. The CDR3 nucleotides are TGTGCCAGCAGTTTACTGTCGCCCTACGAGCAGTACTTC.

This clonotype has more than one count but fewer than ten. The chain uses TRBV28 and TRBJ2-4, with 9 bases matching TRBD1. Germline V lookup: CDR1 MDHEN, CDR2 SYDVKM. The CDR3 is 13 amino acids. V trimming: 6 bases; J trimming: 6 bases; junction bases outside the gene matches: 3. CDR3 coding DNA: TGTGCCAGCAGACAGGGGGCAGCAAACATTCAGTACTTC. Encoded protein: CASRQGAANIQYF.

V is TRBV30 and J is TRBJ1-6; perhaps TRBD1 as D (5 bases). The germline V and J ends were trimmed by 5 bases and 7 bases, with 15 bases remaining between them. The CDR3 length is 14 residues. Germline V CDR1 and CDR2: GTSNPN, SVGIG (reference sequence). The CDR3 nucleotides are TGTGCCTGGTTGGGACGTTCCCGGAATTCACCCCTCCACTTT. Amino acids: CAWLGRSRNSPLHF.

This clonotype was seen repeatedly, ten times or more. This chain connects TRBV11-3 to TRBJ1-1; D gene uncertain. From germline, CDR1 is SGHNT and CDR2 YENEEA. V lost 5 bases, J lost 4 bases, and 8 bases lay in between. This CDR3 has 12 amino acids. The CDR3 here is CASSQEGTEAFF. The CDR3 DNA reads TGTGCCAGCAGCCAGGAGGGCACTGAAGCTTTCTTT.

This clonotype was counted ten times or more. V usage is TRBV3-1 and J usage is TRBJ2-4; D ambiguous. Looked up from germline, CDR1 is LGHDT and CDR2 is YNNKEL (reference sequence). Trimming removed 3 bases from V and 7 bases from J, with 13 bases in between. The CDR3 is 14 amino acids. The CDR3 nucleotides are TGTGCCAGCAGCCACGATAGAGGTGGTAACATTCAGTACTTC. It specifies CASSHDRGGNIQYF.

This clonotype was counted a few times. The gene calls are TRBV5-6 and TRBJ1-5; the D is unclear. The V end was cut by 4 bases, the J end by 4 bases, with 9 bases between. CDR1 and CDR2 (germline): SGHDT, YYEEEE. This CDR3 comprises 13 residues. CDR3 sequence (DNA): TGTGCCAGCAGCCCCGCACCGAATCAGCCCCAGCATTTT. It encodes CASSPAPNQPQHF.

This clonotype has at least ten counts. The gene calls are TRBV3-1 and TRBJ2-1, with no clear D. The CDR3 covers 13 residues. Germline loops: CDR1 LGHDT, CDR2 YNNKEL (reference sequence). With 3 bases removed from V and 7 bases from J, the gap between germline ends came to 10 bases. In DNA, the CDR3 is TGTGCCAGCAGCCAGGGGATGCGGAATGAGCAGTTCTTC. Its translation: CASSQGMRNEQFF.

This clonotype was seen at least ten times. The chain has TRBV4-3 and TRBJ1-1, with 9 bases aligning to TRBD1. The CDR3 contains 14 residues. Germline V gene data show CDR1 as LGHNA and CDR2 as YSLEER. The ends lost 1 base at V and 8 bases at J; junction bases unmatched: 5. CDR3 DNA sequence: TGCGCCAGCAGCCAAGCCGGGACAGGGAGGGAAGCTTTCTTT. Protein product: CASSQAGTGREAFF.

This sequence joins TRBV24-1 and TRBJ2-7, with 8 bases identical to TRBD1. Germline lookup yields CDR1 KGHDR and CDR2 SFDVKD. The CDR3 has 15 amino acids. V trimming: 3 bases; J trimming: 2 bases; junction bases outside the gene matches: 5. The CDR3 nucleotides are TGTGCCACCAGTGATCCCCTGACAGGGGCCTACGAGCAGTACTTC. Amino acids: CATSDPLTGAYEQYF.

This clonotype was found a few times. CDR3 DNA: TGTGCCAGCAGCGCGACCGGGACTAGCAGTGAGCAGTTCTTC. Amino acids: CASSATGTSSEQFF. The V and J genes are TRBV7-3 and TRBJ2-1; 9 nucleotides line up with TRBD2. The CDR3 consists of 14 residues. The V gene's germline CDR1 is SGHTA and CDR2 FQGTGA. V was clipped by 5 bases and J by 9 bases; unmatched bases: 8.

With respect to this clonotype: A read error may explain this, as a much larger clone is one base away. In DNA form, the CDR3 reads TGTGCCATCGGTGGGGGGACTAGCGGGAATGAGCAGTTCTTC. Translated, it gives CAIGGGTSGNEQFF. This sequence joins TRBV10-3 and TRBJ2-1; 12 bases are a match to TRBD2. Germline CDR1 ENHRY, CDR2 SYGVKD. V shed 8 bases and J 7 bases; nucleotides not matched to a gene: 6. The CDR3 loop spans 14 amino acids.

V is TRBV7-8 and J is TRBJ1-2; tentatively, D is TRBD1 (6 bases). The CDR3 covers 13 residues. Trimming took off 2 bases at V and 6 bases at J, with 10 bases between the two ends. Germline CDR1 is SGHVS and CDR2 is FQNEAQ. CDR3 in amino acids: CASSLIRTDGYTF. CDR3 DNA sequence: TGTGCCAGCAGCTTAATAAGGACAGATGGCTACACCTTC.

The chain recombines TRBV7-8 with TRBJ2-7; D is unclear. This CDR3 has 17 amino acids. Germline values: CDR1 SGHVS, CDR2 FQNEAQ. Trimming shortened V by 0 bases and J by 6 bases, and 21 bases separated the two germline ends. The CDR3, as DNA: TGTGCCAGCAGCTTAGCGCCGACACGGAAGAACAACTGCGAGCAGTACTTC. Protein sequence: CASSLAPTRKNNCEQYF. Filled out from reference TRBV7-8 and TRBJ2-7, the complete variable domain reads GAGVSQSPRYKVAKRGQDVALRCDPISGHVSLFWYQQALGQGPEFLTYFQNEAQLDKSGLPSDRFFAERPEGSVSTLKIQRTQQEDSAVYLCASSLAPTRKNNCEQYFGPGTRLTVT.

The chain recombines TRBV20-1 with TRBJ2-2, with 7 bases fitting TRBD2. V dropped 0 bases and J dropped 5; count of bases not matched to a gene: 6. From germline, CDR1 is DFQATT and CDR2 SNEGSKA (reference sequence). This CDR3 is 15 amino acids long. CDR3 bases: TGCAGTGCTAGAGAGGGAGGGAAAGGTACCGGGGAGCTGTTTTTT. Translation: CSAREGGKGTGELFF.

This chain uses TRBV11-2 with TRBJ2-3; maybe TRBD2 (6 bases). The CDR3 covers 18 residues. V was shortened by 5 bases and J by 6 bases, with 27 bases between the two germline ends. The germline V gene encodes CDR1 SGHAT and CDR2 FQNNGV. The CDR3 loop reads CASSQEQDGSGSMDTQYF. DNA of the CDR3: TGTGCCAGCAGCCAAGAGCAGGACGGGAGTGGGTCAATGGATACGCAGTATTTT. The variable domain in full, with the rest retrieved from reference TRBV11-2 and TRBJ2-3, is EAGVAQSPRYKIIEKRQSVAFWCNPISGHATLYWYQQILGQGPKLLIQFQNNGVVDDSQLPKDRFSAERLKGVDSTLKIQPAKLEDSAVYLCASSQEQDGSGSMDTQYFGPGTRLTVL.

This chain links TRBV19 with TRBJ2-5; perhaps TRBD1 as D (5 bases). Germline CDR1 is LNHDA and CDR2 is SQIVND (reference sequence). There are 15 residues in the CDR3. V lost 3 bases, J lost 5 bases, and 16 bases lay in between. The CDR3 nucleotides are TGTGCCAGTAGTATTGGGGCATTGGGTGTGGAGACCCAGTACTTC. This translates into CASSIGALGVETQYF.

This clonotype appeared many times. The genes are TRBV12-3 or TRBV12-4 and TRBJ2-7, with 8 bases identical to TRBD1. The CDR3 is 13 amino acids. V was pared by 6 bases and J by 4 bases, with 5 bases of the junction left unmatched. CDR3 protein: CASSLTGEYEQYF. CDR3 coding DNA: TGTGCCAGCAGCTTGACAGGGGAGTACGAGCAGTACTTC.

This clonotype was seen just once. This rearrangement joins TRBV6-2 or TRBV6-3 to TRBJ1-2, with 12 bases aligning to TRBD1. In germline, CDR1 is MNHEY, CDR2 SVGEGT. Losses at the gene ends were 4 bases for V and 2 bases for J; bases not matched to a gene: 20. There are 21 residues in the CDR3. The CDR3 DNA sequence: TGTGCCAGCAGTTTGTCACAAATTCCCGGAGGGACAGGGGGCCTGAACTATGGCTACACCTTC. The encoded protein is CASSLSQIPGGTGGLNYGYTF.

This clonotype was counted between two and nine times. The CDR3 region has the DNA TGTGCCAGCTCACTTACAGGGCCCGGGGCCAACGTCCTGACTTTC. It yields the protein CASSLTGPGANVLTF. The genes are TRBV18 and TRBJ2-6; tentatively, D is TRBD1 (6 bases). The CDR3 covers 15 residues. Germline V gene lookup returns CDR1 KGHSH and CDR2 LQKENI. V lost 4 bases, J lost 4 bases, and 11 bases lay in between.

This clonotype was observed many times. This chain connects TRBV12-3 or TRBV12-4 to TRBJ2-7, with TRBD2 identical over 7 bases. V was pared by 5 bases and J by 3 bases, with 7 bases of the junction left unmatched. The CDR3 loop spans 14 amino acids. CDR3 sequence: CASSPPSGDYEQYF. As DNA, the CDR3 is TGTGCCAGCAGTCCACCTAGCGGAGACTACGAGCAGTACTTC.

This chain connects TRBV14 to TRBJ2-1, with 11 bases aligning to TRBD2. Trimming took 3 bases from V and 6 from J; bases not matched to a gene: 7. Germline CDR1 is SGHDN and CDR2 is FVKESK. The CDR3 length is 16 residues. CDR3 nucleotide sequence: TGTGCCAGCAGCCACTTAGCGGGGGGGCACGGCAATGAGCAGTTCTTC. Amino acids: CASSHLAGGHGNEQFF.